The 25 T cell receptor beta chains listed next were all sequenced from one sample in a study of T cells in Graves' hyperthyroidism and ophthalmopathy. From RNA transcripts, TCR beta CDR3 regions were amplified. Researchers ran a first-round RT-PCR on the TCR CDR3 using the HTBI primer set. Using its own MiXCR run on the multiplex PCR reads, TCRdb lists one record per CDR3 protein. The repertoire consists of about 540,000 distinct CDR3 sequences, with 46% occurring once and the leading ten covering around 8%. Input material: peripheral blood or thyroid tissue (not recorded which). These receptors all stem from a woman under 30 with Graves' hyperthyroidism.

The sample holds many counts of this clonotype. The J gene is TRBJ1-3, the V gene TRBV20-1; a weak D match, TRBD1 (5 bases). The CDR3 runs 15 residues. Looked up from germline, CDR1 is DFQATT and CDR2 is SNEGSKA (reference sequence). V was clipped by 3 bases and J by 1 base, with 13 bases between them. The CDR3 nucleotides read TGCAGTGCTAGGGGGCGAGGCTGGTCTGGAAACACCATATATTTT. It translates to CSARGRGWSGNTIYF.

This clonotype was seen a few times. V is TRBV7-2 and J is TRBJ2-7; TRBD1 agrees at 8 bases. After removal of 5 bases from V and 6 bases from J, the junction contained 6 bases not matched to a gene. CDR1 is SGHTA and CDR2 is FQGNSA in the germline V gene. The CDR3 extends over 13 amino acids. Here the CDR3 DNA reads TGTGCCAGCAGCCCAGACAGGGGCTCCGAGCAGTACTTC. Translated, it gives CASSPDRGSEQYF.

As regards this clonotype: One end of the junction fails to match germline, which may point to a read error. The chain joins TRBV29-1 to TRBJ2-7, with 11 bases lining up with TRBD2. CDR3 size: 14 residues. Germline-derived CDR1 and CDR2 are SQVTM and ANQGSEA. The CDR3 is CSIEGLAGFYKQYF. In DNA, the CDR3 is TGCAGCATTGAAGGACTAGCGGGTTTCTACAAGCAGTACTTC.

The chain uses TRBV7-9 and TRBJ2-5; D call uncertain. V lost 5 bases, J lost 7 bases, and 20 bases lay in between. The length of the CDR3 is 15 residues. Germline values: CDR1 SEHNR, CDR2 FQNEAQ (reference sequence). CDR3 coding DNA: TGTGCCAGCAGCCCTACCCTGGGTTCCCCTGGGACCCAGTACTTC. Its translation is CASSPTLGSPGTQYF.

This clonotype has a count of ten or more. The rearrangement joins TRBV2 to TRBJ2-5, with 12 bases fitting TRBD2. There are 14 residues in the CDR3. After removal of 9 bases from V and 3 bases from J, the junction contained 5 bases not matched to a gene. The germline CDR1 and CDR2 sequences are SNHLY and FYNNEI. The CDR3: CASGLAGPKETQYF. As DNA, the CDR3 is TGTGCCAGTGGACTAGCGGGGCCGAAAGAGACCCAGTACTTC.

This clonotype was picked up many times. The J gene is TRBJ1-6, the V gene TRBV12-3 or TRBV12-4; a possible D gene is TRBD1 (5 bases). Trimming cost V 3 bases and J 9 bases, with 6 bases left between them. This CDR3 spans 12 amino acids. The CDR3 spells CASSFRASPLHF. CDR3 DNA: TGTGCCAGCAGTTTCAGGGCTTCACCCCTCCACTTT.

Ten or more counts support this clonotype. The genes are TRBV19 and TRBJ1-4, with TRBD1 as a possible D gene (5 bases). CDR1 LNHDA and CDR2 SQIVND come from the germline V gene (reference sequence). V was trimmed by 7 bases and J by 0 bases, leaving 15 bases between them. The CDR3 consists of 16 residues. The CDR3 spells CASKARRGATNEKLFF. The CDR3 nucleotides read TGTGCCAGTAAAGCCCGCCGGGGGGCAACTAATGAAAAACTGTTTTTT.

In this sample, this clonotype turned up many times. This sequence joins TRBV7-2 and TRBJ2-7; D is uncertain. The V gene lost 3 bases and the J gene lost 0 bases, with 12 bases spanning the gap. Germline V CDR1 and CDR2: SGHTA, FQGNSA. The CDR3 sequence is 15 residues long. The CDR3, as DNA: TGTGCCAGCAGCTTGAGTAGAATCAGCTCCTACGAGCAGTACTTC. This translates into CASSLSRISSYEQYF.

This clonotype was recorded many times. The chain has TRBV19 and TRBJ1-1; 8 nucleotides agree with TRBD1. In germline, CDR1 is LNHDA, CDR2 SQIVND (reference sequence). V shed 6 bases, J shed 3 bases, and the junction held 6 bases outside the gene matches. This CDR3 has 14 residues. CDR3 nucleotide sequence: TGTGCCAGTAGGCACAGGGGGGAGGACACTGAAGCTTTCTTT. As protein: CASRHRGEDTEAFF.

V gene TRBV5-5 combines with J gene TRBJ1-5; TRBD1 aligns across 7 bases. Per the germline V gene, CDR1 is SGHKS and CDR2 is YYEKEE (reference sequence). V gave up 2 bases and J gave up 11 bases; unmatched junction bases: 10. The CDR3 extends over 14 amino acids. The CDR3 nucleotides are TGTGCCAGCAGCTTAGGGGGCTGGGAGGAGACCCAGCATTTT. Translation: CASSLGGWEETQHF. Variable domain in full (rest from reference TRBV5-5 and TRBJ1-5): DAGVTQSPTHLIKTRGQQVTLRCSPISGHKSVSWYQQVLGQGPQFIFQYYEKEERGRGNFPDRFSARQFPNYSSELNVNALLLGDSALYLCASSLGGWEETQHFGDGTRLSIL.

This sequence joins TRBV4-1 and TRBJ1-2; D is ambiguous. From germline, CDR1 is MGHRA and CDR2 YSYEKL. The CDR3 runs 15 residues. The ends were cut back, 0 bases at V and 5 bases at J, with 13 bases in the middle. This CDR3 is CASSQDGPNDYGYTF. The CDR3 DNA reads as TGCGCCAGCAGCCAAGATGGACCGAACGATTATGGCTACACCTTC.

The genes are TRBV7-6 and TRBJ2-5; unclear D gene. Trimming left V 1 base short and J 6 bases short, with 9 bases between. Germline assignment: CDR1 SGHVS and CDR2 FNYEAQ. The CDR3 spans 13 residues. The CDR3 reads CASSLVVAQTQYF. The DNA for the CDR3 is TGTGCCAGCAGCTTAGTTGTGGCCCAGACCCAGTACTTC.

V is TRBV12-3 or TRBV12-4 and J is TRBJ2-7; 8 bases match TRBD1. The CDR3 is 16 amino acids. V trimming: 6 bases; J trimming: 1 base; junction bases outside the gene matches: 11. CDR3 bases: TGTGCCAGCAGGCCCGAGGACAGGGACCCTTCCTACGAGCAGTACTTC. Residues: CASRPEDRDPSYEQYF.

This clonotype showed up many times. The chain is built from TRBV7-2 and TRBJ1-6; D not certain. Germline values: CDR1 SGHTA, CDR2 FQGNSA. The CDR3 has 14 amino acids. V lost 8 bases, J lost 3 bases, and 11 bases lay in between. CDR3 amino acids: CASQLGGYNSPLHF. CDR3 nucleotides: TGTGCCAGCCAACTCGGTGGCTATAATTCACCCCTCCACTTT.

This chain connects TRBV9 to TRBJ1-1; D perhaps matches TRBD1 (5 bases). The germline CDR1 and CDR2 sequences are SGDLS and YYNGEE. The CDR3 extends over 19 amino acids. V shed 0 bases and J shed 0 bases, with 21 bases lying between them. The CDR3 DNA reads TGTGCCAGCAGCGTAGTCAGCAGCGGGACTGGGGGGATGAACACTGAAGCTTTCTTT. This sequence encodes CASSVVSSGTGGMNTEAFF.

The CDR3, as DNA: TGTGCCTGGAGTGTAGCATTGATGAACACTGAAGCTTTCTTT. Translating gives CAWSVALMNTEAFF. V is TRBV30 and J is TRBJ1-1; D is unresolved. The germline CDR1 and CDR2 sequences are GTSNPN and SVGIG (reference sequence). The CDR3 contains 14 residues. Trimming took off 0 bases at V and 0 bases at J, with 8 bases between the two ends.

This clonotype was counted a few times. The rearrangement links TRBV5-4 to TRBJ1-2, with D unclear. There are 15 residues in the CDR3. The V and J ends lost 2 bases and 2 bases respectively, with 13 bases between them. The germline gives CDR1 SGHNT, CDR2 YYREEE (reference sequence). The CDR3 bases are TGTGCCAGCAGCTTTCGTAGCGCGGGAAACTATGGCTACACCTTC. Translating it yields CASSFRSAGNYGYTF.

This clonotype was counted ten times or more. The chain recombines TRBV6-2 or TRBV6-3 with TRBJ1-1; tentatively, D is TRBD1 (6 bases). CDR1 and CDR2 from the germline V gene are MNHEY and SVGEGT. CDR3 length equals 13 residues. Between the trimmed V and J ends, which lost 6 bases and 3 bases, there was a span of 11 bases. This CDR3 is CASSQNRDTEAFF. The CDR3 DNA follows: TGTGCCAGCAGCCAAAACAGGGACACTGAAGCTTTCTTT.

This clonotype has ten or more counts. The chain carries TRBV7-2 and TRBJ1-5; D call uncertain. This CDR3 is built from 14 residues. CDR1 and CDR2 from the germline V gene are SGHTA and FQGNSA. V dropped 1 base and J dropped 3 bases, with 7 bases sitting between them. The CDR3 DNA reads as TGTGCCAGCAGCTTAGTTAGCGTCAATCAGCCCCAGCATTTT. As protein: CASSLVSVNQPQHF.

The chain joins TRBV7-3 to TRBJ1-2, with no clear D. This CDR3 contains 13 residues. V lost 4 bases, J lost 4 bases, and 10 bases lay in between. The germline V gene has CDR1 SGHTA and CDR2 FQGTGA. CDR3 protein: CASSSSGIYGYTF. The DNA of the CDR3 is TGTGCCAGCAGCTCCTCGGGCATCTATGGCTACACCTTC.

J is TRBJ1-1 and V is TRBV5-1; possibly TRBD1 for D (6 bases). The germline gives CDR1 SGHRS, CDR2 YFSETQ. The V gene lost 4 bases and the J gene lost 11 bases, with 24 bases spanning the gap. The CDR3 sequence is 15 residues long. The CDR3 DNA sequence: TGCGCCAGCAGCCAAGTAGGGGGGGGGGTCCGGCGGGCTTTCTTT. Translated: CASSQVGGGVRRAFF.

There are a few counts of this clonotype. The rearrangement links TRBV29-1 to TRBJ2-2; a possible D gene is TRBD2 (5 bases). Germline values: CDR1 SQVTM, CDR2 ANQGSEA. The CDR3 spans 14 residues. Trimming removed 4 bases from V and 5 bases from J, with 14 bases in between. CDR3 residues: CSVAPEAMTGELFF. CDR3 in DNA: TGCAGCGTTGCCCCGGAGGCGATGACCGGGGAGCTGTTTTTT.

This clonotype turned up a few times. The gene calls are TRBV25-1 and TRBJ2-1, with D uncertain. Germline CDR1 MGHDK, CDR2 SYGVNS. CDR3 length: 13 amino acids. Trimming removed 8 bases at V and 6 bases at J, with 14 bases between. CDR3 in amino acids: CASGPLGGNEQFF. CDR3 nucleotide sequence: TGTGCCAGCGGCCCACTCGGTGGCAATGAGCAGTTCTTC. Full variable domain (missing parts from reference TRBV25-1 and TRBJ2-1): EADIYQTPRYLVIGTGKKITLECSQTMGHDKMYWYQQDPGMELHLIHYSYGVNSTEKGDLSSESTVSRIRTEHFPLTLESARPSHTSQYLCASGPLGGNEQFFGPGTRLTVL.

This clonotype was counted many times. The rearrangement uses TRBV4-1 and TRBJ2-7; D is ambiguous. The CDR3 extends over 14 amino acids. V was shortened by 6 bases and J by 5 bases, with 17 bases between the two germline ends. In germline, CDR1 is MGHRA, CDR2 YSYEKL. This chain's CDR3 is CASRSGIRNDEQYF. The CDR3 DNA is TGCGCCAGCAGATCCGGAATTAGAAACGACGAGCAGTACTTC.

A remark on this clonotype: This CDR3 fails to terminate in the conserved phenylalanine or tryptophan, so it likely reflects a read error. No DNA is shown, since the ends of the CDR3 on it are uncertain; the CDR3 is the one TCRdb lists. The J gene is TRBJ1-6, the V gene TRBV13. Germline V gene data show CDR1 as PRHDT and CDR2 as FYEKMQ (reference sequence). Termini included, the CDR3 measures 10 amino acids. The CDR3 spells CASSPPWGNY.